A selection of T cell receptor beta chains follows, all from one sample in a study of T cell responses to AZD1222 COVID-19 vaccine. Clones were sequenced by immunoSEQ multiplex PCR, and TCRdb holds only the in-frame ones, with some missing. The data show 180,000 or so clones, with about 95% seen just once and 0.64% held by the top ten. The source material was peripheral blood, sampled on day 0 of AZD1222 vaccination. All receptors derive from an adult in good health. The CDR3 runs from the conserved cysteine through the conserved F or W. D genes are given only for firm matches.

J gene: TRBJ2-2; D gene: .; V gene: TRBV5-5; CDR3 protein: CASSLFGGVRGTGELFF; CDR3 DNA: TGTGCCAGCAGCCTTTTCGGCGGTGTACGGGGTACCGGGGAGCTGTTTTTT
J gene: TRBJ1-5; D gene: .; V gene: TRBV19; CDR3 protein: CASSVEDRNQPQHF; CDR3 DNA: TGTGCCAGTAGTGTGGAGGACAGAAATCAGCCCCAGCATTTT
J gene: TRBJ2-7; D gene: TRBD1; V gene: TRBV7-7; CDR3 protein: CASSLEQGATYEQYF; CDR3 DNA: TGTGCCAGCAGCTTAGAGCAGGGGGCCACCTACGAGCAGTACTTC
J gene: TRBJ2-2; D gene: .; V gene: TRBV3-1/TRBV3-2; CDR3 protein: CASSHPRESTGELFF; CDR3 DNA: TGTGCCAGCAGCCATCCCAGGGAGAGCACCGGGGAGCTGTTTTTT
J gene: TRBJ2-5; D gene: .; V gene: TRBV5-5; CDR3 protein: CASSLIGQRAQGGTQYF; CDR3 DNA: TGTGCCAGCAGCTTGATCGGACAGAGGGCCCAGGGAGGGACCCAGTACTTC
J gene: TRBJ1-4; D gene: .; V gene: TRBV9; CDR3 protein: CASSVLGGINEKLFF; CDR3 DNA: TGTGCCAGCAGCGTATTAGGGGGAATTAATGAAAAACTGTTTTTT
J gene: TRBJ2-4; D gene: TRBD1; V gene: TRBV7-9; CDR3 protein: CASSLSRRGQDIQYF; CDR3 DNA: TGTGCCAGCAGCTTATCTCGCAGGGGGCAAGACATTCAGTACTTC
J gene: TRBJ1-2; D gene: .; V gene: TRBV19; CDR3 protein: CASSITFQQRNYGYTF; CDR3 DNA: TGTGCCAGTAGCATTACCTTCCAACAGAGAAACTATGGCTACACCTTC
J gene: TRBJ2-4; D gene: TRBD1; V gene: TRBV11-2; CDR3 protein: CASSLTGVDIQYF; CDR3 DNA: TGTGCCAGCAGCTTAACAGGGGTAGACATTCAGTACTTC
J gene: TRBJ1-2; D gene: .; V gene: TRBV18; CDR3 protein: CASSPLDWGPNYGYTF; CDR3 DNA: TGTGCCAGCTCACCCCTAGACTGGGGGCCTAACTATGGCTACACCTTC
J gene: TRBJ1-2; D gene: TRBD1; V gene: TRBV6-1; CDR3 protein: CASSEDRGGYTF; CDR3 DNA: TGTGCCAGCAGTGAGGACAGGGGTGGCTACACCTTC
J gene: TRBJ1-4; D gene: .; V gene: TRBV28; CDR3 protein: CASSVTGIREKLFF; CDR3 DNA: TGTGCCAGCAGTGTGACGGGAATAAGAGAAAAACTGTTTTTT
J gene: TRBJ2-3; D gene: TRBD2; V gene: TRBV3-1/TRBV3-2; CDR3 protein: CASSQDRSAGGSRDTQYF; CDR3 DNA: TGTGCCAGCAGCCAAGATCGGTCAGCGGGAGGGAGTAGAGATACGCAGTATTTT
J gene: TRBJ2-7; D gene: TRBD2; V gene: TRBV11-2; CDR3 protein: CASSDVLATAYEQYF; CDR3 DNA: TGTGCCAGCAGCGACGTACTAGCGACTGCCTACGAGCAGTACTTC
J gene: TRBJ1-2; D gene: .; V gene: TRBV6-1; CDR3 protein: CASSEFPLGMQGYGYTF; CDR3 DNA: TGTGCCAGCAGTGAATTCCCGCTGGGGATGCAAGGCTATGGCTACACCTTC
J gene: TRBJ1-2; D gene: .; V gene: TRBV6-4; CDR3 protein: CASSDSINRGTRGYTF; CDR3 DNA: TGTGCCAGCAGTGACTCGATTAACCGAGGGACCAGGGGCTACACCTTC
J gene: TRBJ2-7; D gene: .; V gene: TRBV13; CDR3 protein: CASSLGQIAYEQYF; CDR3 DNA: TGTGCCAGCAGCTTAGGACAGATAGCCTACGAGCAGTACTTC